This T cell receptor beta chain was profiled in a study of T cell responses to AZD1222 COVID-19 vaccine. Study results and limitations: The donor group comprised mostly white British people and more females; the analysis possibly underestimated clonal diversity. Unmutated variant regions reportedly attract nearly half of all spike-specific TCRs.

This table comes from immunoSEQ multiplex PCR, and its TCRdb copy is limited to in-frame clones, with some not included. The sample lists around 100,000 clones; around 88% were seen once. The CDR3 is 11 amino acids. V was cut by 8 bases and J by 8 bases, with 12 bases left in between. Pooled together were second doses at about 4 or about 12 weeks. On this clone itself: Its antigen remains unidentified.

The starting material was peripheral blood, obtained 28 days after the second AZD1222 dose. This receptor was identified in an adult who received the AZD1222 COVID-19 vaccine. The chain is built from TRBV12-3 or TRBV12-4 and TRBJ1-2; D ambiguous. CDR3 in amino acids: CASGLSGGYTF. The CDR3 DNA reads TGTGCCAGCGGGCTCTCCGGGGGCTACACCTTC.